The 20 T cell receptor beta chains reported below all come from one sample, sequenced in a study of blood T cells in healthy people across ages. The use of a sample-barcoded 5' primer and a J-beta primer mix characterized a second PCR of about 6 to 11 cycles. A single record per CDR3 protein comes from TCRdb applying MiXCR to the 5' RACE reads. The data show around 1,900,000 distinct CDR3 sequences, around 42% seen once. Sequenced sample: blood. The receptors shown here come from a human donor in good health.

The chain has TRBV7-2 and TRBJ2-5, with D perhaps matching TRBD1 (6 bases). The DNA end is more similar to TRBJ2-7, so the J call may be wrong. CDR1 is SGHTA and CDR2 is FQGNSA in the germline V gene. CDR3 length: 14 residues. The CDR3 loop is CASCEQGQVYEQYF. The CDR3 DNA is TGTGCCTCATGTGAACAGGGACAAGTGTACGAGCAGTACTTC.

This sequence joins TRBV24-1 and TRBJ2-1; 7 nucleotides agree with TRBD1. Germline V gene data show CDR1 as KGHDR and CDR2 as SFDVKD. V lost 9 bases, J lost 7 bases, and 5 bases stayed unmatched. This CDR3 comprises 12 residues. CDR3 DNA: TGTGCCACCTCACAGGGGTGGAATGAGCAGTTCTTC. Its translation is CATSQGWNEQFF.

This chain links TRBV6-5 with TRBJ1-6, with 7 positions matching TRBD1. The germline CDR1 and CDR2 sequences are MNHEY and SVGAGI. This CDR3 is built from 14 residues. Trimming took 6 bases from V and 8 from J; bases not matched to a gene: 7. CDR3 loop: CASRKQGSDSPLHF. The CDR3 nucleotides are TGTGCCAGCAGGAAACAGGGGAGTGATTCACCCCTCCACTTT.

This clonotype was counted ten times or more. The chain employs TRBV7-8 and TRBJ1-2, with 7 nucleotides matching TRBD1. Per germline, CDR1 SGHVS and CDR2 FQNEAQ. After removal of 5 bases from V and 4 bases from J, the junction contained 13 bases not matched to a gene. The CDR3 spans 16 residues. The CDR3 here is CASSLKGAAAFYGYTF. As DNA, the CDR3 is TGTGCCAGCAGCCTCAAGGGGGCGGCGGCGTTCTATGGCTACACCTTC. Full variable domain (missing parts from reference TRBV7-8 and TRBJ1-2): GAGVSQSPRYKVAKRGQDVALRCDPISGHVSLFWYQQALGQGPEFLTYFQNEAQLDKSGLPSDRFFAERPEGSVSTLKIQRTQQEDSAVYLCASSLKGAAAFYGYTFGSGTRLTVV.

This clonotype appeared a few times. The chain recombines TRBV7-2 with TRBJ2-3; TRBD1 matches at 7 bases. Germline-derived CDR1 and CDR2 are SGHTA and FQGNSA. V lost 2 bases and J lost 0; bases outside the gene matches: 8. The CDR3 has 17 amino acids. The DNA for the CDR3 is TGTGCCAGCAGCTTAACAGGGACAGTCTTGAGCACAGATACGCAGTATTTT. Its translation is CASSLTGTVLSTDTQYF.

This clonotype was observed once. At one boundary the junction diverges from the germline segment, which might be a read error. This chain links TRBV7-2 with TRBJ1-2; D not certain. This CDR3 comprises 14 residues. From germline, CDR1 is SGHTA and CDR2 FQGNSA. CDR3 loop: CASSLNSYEYGYTF. CDR3 coding DNA: TGCGCCAGCAGCTTAAACAGCTACGAGTATGGCTACACCTTC. The complete variable domain, with remaining parts taken from reference TRBV7-2 and TRBJ1-2, reads GAGVSQSPSNKVTEKGKDVELRCDPISGHTALYWYRQSLGQGLEFLIYFQGNSAPDKSGLPSDRFSAERTGGSVSTLTIQRTQQEDSAVYLCASSLNSYEYGYTFGSGTRLTVV.

The rearrangement joins TRBV5-1 to TRBJ2-6; no reliable D call. V lost 4 bases and J 4 bases, leaving 9 bases between the germline ends. The CDR3 totals 14 residues. The germline CDR1 and CDR2 sequences are SGHRS and YFSETQ. This chain's CDR3 is CASSGEQGANVLTF. As DNA, the CDR3 is TGCGCCAGCAGCGGCGAACAGGGGGCCAACGTCCTGACTTTC.

J is TRBJ1-1 and V is TRBV7-9, with D possibly being TRBD1 (6 bases). Germline CDR1 reads SEHNR; CDR2 reads FQNEAQ (reference sequence). The CDR3 is 13 residues long. V dropped 3 bases and J dropped 12 bases, with 17 bases sitting between them. CDR3 sequence reads: CASSFLDSGITFF. CDR3 in DNA: TGTGCCAGCAGCTTTCTGGACAGCGGTATTACTTTCTTT.

In regard to this clonotype: The germline gene is not matched at one end of the junction; a read error may be the cause. This chain links TRBV7-9 with TRBJ1-1, with 9 bases aligning to TRBD1. Germline V gene sequence: CDR1 SEHNR, CDR2 FQNEAQ (reference sequence). The CDR3 sequence is 15 residues long. CDR3 nucleotides: TGTGCCAGCAGCGCGAACAGGGGGCCGGGCACTGAGGCTTTCTTT. It encodes CASSANRGPGTEAFF.

The chain couples TRBV30 to TRBJ2-3; D ambiguous. CDR3 length: 13 amino acids. Between the trimmed V and J ends, which lost 4 bases and 3 bases, there was a span of 11 bases. Germline V gives CDR1 GTSNPN, CDR2 SVGIG (reference sequence). In nucleotides, the CDR3 is TGTGCCTGGAAGTCGGATAATACAGATACGCAGTATTTT. Amino acids: CAWKSDNTDTQYF.

The V gene is TRBV2, the J gene TRBJ1-5, with a weak D call TRBD1 (6 bases). The germline gives CDR1 SNHLY, CDR2 FYNNEI. This CDR3 has 14 amino acids. The germline V and J ends were trimmed by 8 bases and 7 bases, with 18 bases remaining between them. CDR3 sequence reads: CASCLIQGDQPQHF. In nucleotides, the CDR3 is TGTGCCAGCTGCCTCATACAGGGTGACCAGCCCCAGCATTTT.

This clonotype has a handful of counts. The chain uses TRBV5-1 and TRBJ2-1; 8 nucleotides agree with TRBD2. From germline, CDR1 is SGHRS and CDR2 YFSETQ. CDR3 size: 15 residues. V lost 3 bases to trimming and J lost 4 bases; unmatched junction nucleotides: 6. CDR3 amino acids: CASSSRLARYNEQFF. Here the CDR3 DNA reads TGCGCCAGCAGCTCGCGACTAGCGAGATACAATGAGCAGTTCTTC.

A few counts support this clonotype. The V and J genes are TRBV4-3 and TRBJ1-1, with D possibly being TRBD1 (5 bases). The germline V gene encodes CDR1 LGHNA and CDR2 YSLEER. Trimming pared 1 base from V and 0 bases from J, leaving 12 bases between. The CDR3 runs to 16 residues. Here the CDR3 reads CASSQAEGPVNTEAFF. CDR3 in DNA: TGCGCCAGCAGCCAAGCAGAGGGACCGGTGAACACTGAAGCTTTCTTT.

The CDR3 DNA reads as TGTGCCAGCAGTAGACAGCACAATGAGCAGTTCTTC. Its protein product is CASSRQHNEQFF. This chain uses TRBV12-3 or TRBV12-4 with TRBJ2-1; the D gene is possibly TRBD1 (5 bases). The length of the CDR3 is 12 residues. Between the trimmed V and J ends, which lost 5 bases and 5 bases, there was a span of 7 bases.

This clonotype has more than one count but fewer than ten. This chain uses TRBV28 with TRBJ2-7; 13 bases are a match to TRBD2. The CDR3 loop spans 16 amino acids. Germline CDR1 is MDHEN and CDR2 is SYDVKM. The ends lost 5 bases at V and 3 bases at J; junction bases unmatched: 7. CDR3 in amino acids: CASSPIGLAGDYEQYF. CDR3 nucleotides: TGTGCCAGCAGTCCGATAGGACTAGCGGGGGACTACGAGCAGTACTTC.

This clonotype came up a few times. This sequence joins TRBV11-2 and TRBJ1-5, with TRBD1 as a possible D gene (5 bases). Germline V gene data show CDR1 as SGHAT and CDR2 as FQNNGV. Trimming removed 3 bases from V and 2 bases from J, with 14 bases in between. The CDR3 is 16 amino acids. For the CDR3, the DNA is TGTGCCAGCAGCTTGGGGCGGCTTAGGGGCAATCAGCCCCAGCATTTT. This gives the protein CASSLGRLRGNQPQHF.

This chain joins TRBV4-2 and TRBJ2-7; TRBD1 agrees at 10 bases. V was pared by 5 bases and J by 2 bases, with 6 bases of the junction left unmatched. Looked up from germline, CDR1 is LGHNA and CDR2 is YNFKEQ. The CDR3 consists of 15 residues. The CDR3 sequence is CASSYFGTGAYEQYF. The CDR3 coding sequence is TGTGCCAGCAGCTACTTCGGGACAGGGGCCTACGAGCAGTACTTC.

This clonotype occurred a few times. V gene TRBV7-2 combines with J gene TRBJ2-3; possible D gene TRBD1, 6 bases. The V gene lost 6 bases and the J gene lost 4 bases, with 20 bases spanning the gap. The CDR3 loop spans 16 amino acids. Germline V CDR1 and CDR2: SGHTA, FQGNSA. The CDR3 region is CASRRYRASFADTQYF. The CDR3 DNA reads as TGTGCCAGCAGGCGGTACAGGGCTAGCTTCGCAGATACGCAGTATTTT.

The chain is built from TRBV24-1 and TRBJ2-7, with TRBD2 matching 11 bases. The J call may be wrong; the DNA end is better matched by TRBJ2-5. Germline CDR1 KGHDR, CDR2 SFDVKD. This CDR3 spans 16 amino acids. The CDR3 here is CATSAYLTSGAETQYF. The CDR3 DNA reads TGTGCCACCAGTGCCTACTTGACTAGCGGGGCGGAGACCCAGTACTTC.

In this sample, this clonotype turned up once. The V gene is TRBV24-1, the J gene TRBJ1-6; TRBD1 might be the D (5 bases). V gave up 5 bases and J gave up 8 bases, with 9 bases separating them. CDR1 and CDR2 (germline): KGHDR, SFDVKD. The CDR3 has 13 amino acids. The CDR3: CATSGDGYSPLHF. The CDR3 coding sequence is TGTGCCACCAGTGGGGACGGATATTCACCCCTCCACTTT.